This entry describes one TCR beta chain. The study ran its PCR with 60 Vbeta and 13 Jbeta primers. Methods used by the authors: Later work found around 85 million unique TCR beta chains, with 9 million to 13 million shared. Assay used: immunoSEQ multiplex PCR; TCRdb lists only in-frame clones, some missing. Clone size and the V and J calls come from that table; the DNA yielded D and trimming. Of approximately 130,000 clones listed, around 79% are singletons. The source of the sample is a study of cytomegalovirus exposure and HLA in healthy donors. This CDR3 contains 16 residues. Germline assignment: CDR1 MDHEN and CDR2 SYDVKM. V lost 7 bases, J lost 0 bases, and 18 bases lay in between.

This sequence joins TRBV28 and TRBJ1-2; a weak D match, TRBD1 (6 bases). This TCR came from a woman aged 35 to 49 in good health and CMV-seronegative. Sequences were obtained from PBMCs. The CDR3 DNA sequence: TGTGCCAGCAACCCGGACAGAGATGTTGCTAACTATGGCTACACCTTC. This codes for CASNPDRDVANYGYTF.